This T cell receptor beta chain was observed in a study of T-cell reconstitution after alpha-beta-depleted transplantation in children. This clonotype was seen at least ten times. Germline V gene data show CDR1 as SGHTA and CDR2 as FQGNSA. V lost 5 bases and J lost 6, with 17 bases in between. The CDR3 contains 14 residues. Library preparation (for TCRbeta) was performed with unique molecular identifiers. One entry per CDR3 protein, called by TCRdb with MiXCR from the PCR reads. The sample has 170,000 or so distinct CDR3 sequences; approximately 6.6% are singletons. This sequence originates from a human donor who donated a stem cell graft to a child with Wiskott-Aldrich syndrome. The chain links TRBV7-2 to TRBJ2-7; D remains unclear. The sequences come from PBMCs from the stem cell graft donor, collected from the stem cell graft. CDR3 in amino acids: CASSTGRALSEQYF. The CDR3 DNA reads as TGTGCCAGCAGCACTGGGCGAGCCCTCTCCGAGCAGTACTTC. Variable domain in full (rest from reference TRBV7-2 and TRBJ2-7): GAGVSQSPSNKVTEKGKDVELRCDPISGHTALYWYRQSLGQGLEFLIYFQGNSAPDKSGLPSDRFSAERTGGSVSTLTIQRTQQEDSAVYLCASSTGRALSEQYFGPGTRLTVT.